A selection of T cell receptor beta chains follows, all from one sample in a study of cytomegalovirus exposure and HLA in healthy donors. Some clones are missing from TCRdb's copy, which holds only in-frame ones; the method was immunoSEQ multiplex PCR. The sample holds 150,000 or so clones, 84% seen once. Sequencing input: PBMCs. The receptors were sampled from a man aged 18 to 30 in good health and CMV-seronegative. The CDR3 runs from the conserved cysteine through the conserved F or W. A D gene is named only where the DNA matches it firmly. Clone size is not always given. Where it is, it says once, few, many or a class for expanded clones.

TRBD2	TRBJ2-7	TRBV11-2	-	TGTGCCAGCAGCCCTAGACTAGCGGACTCCTACGAGCAGTACTTC	CASSPRLADSYEQYF
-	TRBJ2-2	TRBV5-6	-	TGTGCCAGCAGCTTTGGGGGGACTAACACCGGGGAGCTGTTTTTT	CASSFGGTNTGELFF
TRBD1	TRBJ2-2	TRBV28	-	TGTGCCAGCAGAGCTAAGTCCCGGACAGGGATCGACACCGGGGAGCTGTTTTTT	CASRAKSRTGIDTGELFF
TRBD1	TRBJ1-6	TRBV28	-	TGTGCCAGCAGTCGCCCCGGGACAGTGGATTCACCCCTCCACTTT	CASSRPGTVDSPLHF
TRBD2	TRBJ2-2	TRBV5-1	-	TGCGCCAGCAGCTTACCTAGCGGCACGAACACCGGGGAGCTGTTTTTT	CASSLPSGTNTGELFF
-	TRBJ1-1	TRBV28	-	TGTGCCAGCAGTCCATTCAGGGTTAGGTACACTGAAGCTTTCTTT	CASSPFRVRYTEAFF
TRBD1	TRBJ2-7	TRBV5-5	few	TGTGCCAGCAGCTGGGGACAGGGCCATTCCTACGAGCAGTACTTC	CASSWGQGHSYEQYF
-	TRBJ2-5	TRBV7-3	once	TGTGCCAGCAGCTTATCCAGGGAAGAGACCCAGTACTTC	CASSLSREETQYF
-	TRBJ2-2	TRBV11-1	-	TGTGCCAGCAGCCCCAGGGACTTCACCGGGGAGCTGTTTTTT	CASSPRDFTGELFF
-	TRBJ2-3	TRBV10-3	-	TGTGCCATCACATCTAATTCCGATACGCAGTATTTT	CAITSNSDTQYF
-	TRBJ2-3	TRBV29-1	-	TGCAGCGTTGACACTATGGGCACAGATACGCAGTATTTT	CSVDTMGTDTQYF
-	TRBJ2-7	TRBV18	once	TGTGCCAGCTCAAGGACTGCTGCCTACGAGCAGTACTTC	CASSRTAAYEQYF
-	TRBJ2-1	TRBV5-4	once	TGTGCCAGCAGCCGACAGGTTTCCTCCTACAATGAGCAGTTCTTC	CASSRQVSSYNEQFF
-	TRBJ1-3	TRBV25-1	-	TGTGCCAGCAGTGAATTGGGCGGGCTAGGTGGAAACACCATATATTTT	CASSELGGLGGNTIYF
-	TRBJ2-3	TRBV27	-	TGTGCCAGCAGGGCAGGGGTGGGCACAGATACGCAGTATTTT	CASRAGVGTDTQYF
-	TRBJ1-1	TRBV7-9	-	TGTGCCAGCAGCCCTGGGACATACTCTGGCACTGAAGCTTTCTTT	CASSPGTYSGTEAFF
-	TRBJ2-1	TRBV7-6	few	TGTGCCAGCAGCTTAGTTGAGGGTGGGCCGTACAATGAGCAGTTCTTC	CASSLVEGGPYNEQFF
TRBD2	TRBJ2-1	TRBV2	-	TGTGCCAGCAGTGACCCTAGCGGGATCTACAATGAGCAGTTCTTC	CASSDPSGIYNEQFF
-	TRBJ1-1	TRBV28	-	TGTGCCAGCAGACAGTACGGAAAGGTGAACACTGAAGCTTTCTTT	CASRQYGKVNTEAFF
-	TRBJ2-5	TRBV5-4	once	TGTGCCAGCAGCTTGGGTAGTCTGCGAGAGACCCAGTACTTC	CASSLGSLRETQYF
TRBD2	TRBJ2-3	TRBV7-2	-	TGTGCCAGCAGCTTATCGGTTGCGGGAGGCACAGATACGCAGTATTTT	CASSLSVAGGTDTQYF
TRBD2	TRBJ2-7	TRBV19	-	TGTGCCAGTAGTATAGATCGGGAGGCTTCCTACGAGCAGTACTTC	CASSIDREASYEQYF
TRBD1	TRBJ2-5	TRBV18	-	TGTGCCAGCTCACCAGGGACAGGGGGCCGTGTAAGAGAGACCCAGTACTTC	CASSPGTGGRVRETQYF